This entry lists 21 T cell receptor beta chains sequenced from one sample in a study of T cell clonality in common variable immunodeficiency (dated by TCRdb to the mid-2010s). Library prep was done by the immunoSEQ multiplex PCR assay. In its TCRdb copy, this immuneACCESS table keeps in-frame sequences only and misses some clones. Where compared with another copy, unresolved V genes explain less than half of these, and the others have no known cause. The sample comprises around 50,000 clones, and every one was counted more than once. The ten top clones hold about 5% of the sample. Sequencing was carried out using peripheral blood mononuclear cells. All receptors derive from a person aged 18-70 years in good health.

This clone has more than one count but fewer than ten. Sequencing ends 3 residues short of the CDR3 end; the germline J gene provides the rest. V gene TRBV18 combines with J gene TRBJ2-1; 9 nucleotides match TRBD2. The CDR3 loop spans 15 amino acids. The junction had 9 bases not matched to a gene; V was cut back by 6 bases and J by 6 bases. In germline, CDR1 is KGHSH, CDR2 LQKENI. The CDR3 here is CASSLGLAEVNEQFF. Incomplete CDR3 DNA: TGTGCCAGCTCCCTGGGACTAGCAGAGGTCAATGAG.

This clone was seen many times. The sequence runs out 3 residues before the end of the CDR3; the remainder is reconstructed from the germline J gene. This chain uses TRBV5-1 with TRBJ1-4, with 8 bases fitting TRBD1. V shed 0 bases and J 4 bases; nucleotides not matched to a gene: 2. Germline V gene data show CDR1 as SGHRS and CDR2 as YFSETQ. The CDR3 consists of 15 residues. Partial CDR3 DNA: TGCGCCAGCAGCTTGGATGGACAGGGTAATGAAAAA. It encodes CASSLDGQGNEK. The whole CDR3 sequence is CASSLDGQGNEKLFF.

There are many counts of this clone. The CDR3 end lies 3 residues beyond the end of the read and is filled in from the germline J gene. This chain links TRBV5-1 with TRBJ1-2; 9 nucleotides agree with TRBD1. CDR1 is SGHRS and CDR2 is YFSETQ in the germline V gene. The CDR3 has 14 residues. V trimming: 4 bases; J trimming: 6 bases; junction bases outside the gene matches: 7. Here the CDR3 reads CASSTSGTGNGYTF. The part of the CDR3 DNA that was read is TGCGCCAGCAGCACCTCTGGGACAGGGAATGGC.

This clone was seen ten or more times. The CDR3 end falls 3 residues outside the read, so it is completed with the germline J gene. The chain combines TRBV13 with TRBJ2-2; no clear D. CDR3 length: 15 amino acids. Looked up from germline, CDR1 is PRHDT and CDR2 is FYEKMQ (reference sequence). The V and J ends lost 0 bases and 3 bases respectively, with 8 bases between them. The CDR3 loop is CASSLGPGYTGELFF. CDR3 DNA, as far as it was read: TGTGCCAGCAGCTTAGGTCCAGGCTACACCGGGGAG.

At least ten counts were recorded for this clone. The read is 3 residues too short to cover the CDR3 end, so that end is filled in from the germline J gene. The chain is built from TRBV12-3 or TRBV12-4 and TRBJ2-7; TRBD1 agrees at 7 bases. V lost 5 bases to trimming and J lost 3 bases; unmatched junction nucleotides: 7. This CDR3 contains 14 residues. The sequenced CDR3 bases are TGTGCCAGCAGTATTGGACAGGTTAACTACGAG. Encoded protein: CASSIGQVNYE. The complete CDR3 sequence is CASSIGQVNYEQYF.

At least ten counts were recorded for this clone. Coverage ceases 3 residues before the CDR3 finishes, and the germline J gene fills in the end. The chain employs TRBV5-1 and TRBJ2-7; 8 nucleotides align to TRBD1. V trimming: 4 bases; J trimming: 5 bases; junction bases outside the gene matches: 8. This CDR3 comprises 14 residues. Per the germline V gene, CDR1 is SGHRS and CDR2 is YFSETQ. The sequenced CDR3 bases are TGCGCCAGCAGCCCCTGGACAGGGAGGAACGAG. It specifies CASSPWTGRNE. The entire CDR3 protein is CASSPWTGRNEQYF.

Ten or more counts support this clone. The read gets to within 3 residues of the CDR3 end, and the germline J gene fills in the rest. The chain joins TRBV10-3 to TRBJ2-3; 9 bases map to TRBD2. CDR3 length equals 14 residues. The V segment lost 3 bases and the J segment 3 bases; nucleotides outside the gene matches: 1. From germline, CDR1 is ENHRY and CDR2 SYGVKD. The CDR3 protein is CAISDLAGTDTQYF. The CDR3 bases that were read are TGTGCCATCAGTGATCTAGCGGGGACAGATACG.

This clone has a count of ten or more. Sequencing ends 3 residues short of the CDR3 end; the germline J gene provides the rest. The rearrangement joins TRBV29-1 to TRBJ2-7, with 9 positions matching TRBD1. CDR3 length: 12 amino acids. The junction had 4 bases not matched to a gene; V was cut back by 8 bases and J by 2 bases. Germline V gives CDR1 SQVTM, CDR2 ANQGSEA. CDR3 sequence reads: CSPGQGPYEQYF. The CDR3 bases that were read are TGCAGCCCAGGACAGGGGCCCTACGAG.

This clone was counted ten times or more. The CDR3 sequence is CASSVPLAGTQYF. The CDR3 bases that were read are TGTGCCAGCAGTGTCCCGCTAGCGGGGACG. The gene calls are TRBV6-1 and TRBJ2-3; 9 nucleotides match TRBD2. The read gets to within 3 residues of the CDR3 end, and the germline J gene fills in the rest. The germline CDR1 and CDR2 sequences are MNHNS and SASEGT. This CDR3 spans 13 amino acids.

This clone was picked up many times. The read comes to an end 3 residues before the CDR3 does, leaving the germline J gene to fill in the end. This sequence joins TRBV29-1 and TRBJ1-3; D gene uncertain. Trimming removed 7 bases from V and 6 bases from J, with 10 bases in between. Germline CDR1 SQVTM, CDR2 ANQGSEA. The CDR3 sequence is 11 residues long. Partial CDR3 DNA: TGCAGCGGCTACGCCGAAAACACC. It codes for CSGYAENT. The full CDR3 protein is CSGYAENTIYF.

This clone was observed at least ten times. The read falls 3 residues short of the CDR3 end, and the missing part is taken from the germline J gene. This chain connects TRBV18 to TRBJ2-3; 7 bases map to TRBD2. Germline V gene sequence: CDR1 KGHSH, CDR2 LQKENI. The CDR3 sequence is 17 residues long. J gave up 0 bases and V 3 bases, and 9 bases lay outside the gene matches. The CDR3: CASSPLAAGPSTDTQYF. The covered CDR3 bases are TGTGCCAGCTCACCGCTAGCGGCAGGCCCTAGCACAGATACG.

This clone was recorded at least ten times. The CDR3 spells CASSASSGYNEQFF. Incomplete CDR3 DNA: TGTGCCAGCAGCGCCTCTAGCGGTTACAATGAG. The chain combines TRBV7-2 with TRBJ2-1; the match to TRBD2 covers 7 bases. Read data end 3 residues before the CDR3 end; the end is taken from the germline J gene. The trim removed 5 bases at V and 4 bases at J, leaving 5 bases unmatched. Germline V gene sequence: CDR1 SGHTA, CDR2 FQGNSA. This CDR3 region has 14 residues. Supplemented by reference TRBV7-2 and TRBJ2-1, the full variable domain reads GAGVSQSPSNKVTEKGKDVELRCDPISGHTALYWYRQSLGQGLEFLIYFQGNSAPDKSGLPSDRFSAERTGGSVSTLTIQRTQQEDSAVYLCASSASSGYNEQFFGPGTRLTVL.

This clone was seen ten or more times. CDR3 loop: CASSPPFRADTQYF. CDR3 DNA (partial): TGTGCCAGCTCACCACCGTTCCGGGCAGATACG. The V gene is TRBV18, the J gene TRBJ2-3, with no clear D. The read finishes 3 residues shy of the CDR3 end, and the germline J gene is used to complete it. CDR3 length: 14 residues. V gave up 0 bases and J gave up 4 bases, with 8 bases separating them. Germline loops: CDR1 KGHSH, CDR2 LQKENI.

This clone was found many times. Sequencing ends 3 residues short of the CDR3 end; the germline J gene provides the rest. The chain is built from TRBV2 and TRBJ1-4; TRBD1 agrees at 8 bases. The CDR3 is 14 residues long. Trimming at V came to 6 bases and at J to 3 bases, leaving 3 bases not matched to a gene. Germline V gene data show CDR1 as SNHLY and CDR2 as FYNNEI. CDR3 residues: CASRRQGSNEKLFF. Incomplete CDR3 DNA: TGTGCCAGCAGACGACAGGGGTCTAATGAAAAA. The full variable domain, rest sourced from reference TRBV2 and TRBJ1-4, is EPEVTQTPSHQVTQMGQEVILRCVPISNHLYFYWYRQILGQKVEFLVSFYNNEISEKSEIFDDQFSVERPDGSNFTLKIRSTKLEDSAMYFCASRRQGSNEKLFFGSGTQLSVL.

This clone was seen repeatedly, ten times or more. The read falls 3 residues short of the CDR3 end, and the missing part is taken from the germline J gene. V usage is TRBV5-1 and J usage is TRBJ2-2, with 9 bases that match TRBD1. This CDR3 has 15 amino acids. V shed 4 bases and J 5 bases; nucleotides not matched to a gene: 6. In germline, CDR1 is SGHRS, CDR2 YFSETQ. The CDR3 region is CASSPQGAPTGELFF. The part of the CDR3 DNA that was read is TGCGCCAGCAGCCCACAGGGGGCGCCTACCGGGGAG.

In this sample, this clone turned up many times. With the read ending 3 residues before the CDR3 end, the germline J gene is used to fill in that end. The V call is TRBV18, the J call TRBJ2-5; the match to TRBD2 covers 9 bases. The CDR3 has 15 residues. Trimming at V came to 3 bases and at J to 5 bases, leaving 7 bases not matched to a gene. CDR1 KGHSH and CDR2 LQKENI come from the germline V gene. CDR3 amino acids: CASSPFSGRGETQYF. CDR3 bases read: TGTGCCAGCTCACCTTTTAGCGGGAGAGGGGAGACC.

In its sample, this clone was seen many times. The read gets to within 3 residues of the CDR3 end, and the germline J gene fills in the rest. The chain links TRBV7-8 to TRBJ2-1; perhaps TRBD1 as D (6 bases). Germline lookup yields CDR1 SGHVS and CDR2 FQNEAQ. Deletions cut 4 bases from V and 6 bases from J, with 13 bases between. The CDR3 runs to 14 residues. The sequenced part of the CDR3 DNA is TGTGCCAGCAGCTATGACAGGTGGGTCAATGAG. Protein product: CASSYDRWVNE. The complete CDR3 sequence is CASSYDRWVNEQFF.

Only a few counts were recorded for this clone. At one boundary the junction diverges from the germline segment, which might be a read error. Read data end 3 residues before the CDR3 end; the end is taken from the germline J gene. This same CDR3 is encoded by further DNA sequences in the sample. This chain connects TRBV7-9 to TRBJ1-2, with 7 bases lining up with TRBD1. Germline lookup yields CDR1 SEHNR and CDR2 FQNEAQ (reference sequence). The CDR3 totals 13 residues. CDR3 DNA, as far as it was read: TGTGCCAGCACCCCAGGGGGAGTCTATGGT. It is translated as CASTPGGVYG. The CDR3 in its entirety is CASTPGGVYGYTF.

Ten or more counts support this clone. The read ends 3 residues early relative to the CDR3; the germline J gene fills the gap. The chain is built from TRBV7-6 and TRBJ2-1; the match to TRBD2 covers 14 bases. The CDR3 covers 15 residues. J gave up 6 bases and V 3 bases, and 1 base lay outside the gene matches. From germline, CDR1 is SGHVS and CDR2 FNYEAQ. The DNA read from the CDR3 is TGTGCCAGCAGCTTGGGGACTAGCGGGAGCAATGAG. This translates into CASSLGTSGSNE. The complete CDR3 reads CASSLGTSGSNEQFF.

A word on this clone: The read falls 3 residues short of the CDR3 end, and the missing part is taken from the germline J gene. The chain joins TRBV30 to TRBJ1-2; D remains unclear. Looked up from germline, CDR1 is GTSNPN and CDR2 is SVGIG (reference sequence). This CDR3 has 12 amino acids. CDR3 sequence reads: CAWSTGVRDYTF. The CDR3 bases that were read are TGTGCCTGGAGTACCGGGGTACGGGAC.

This clone has ten or more counts. The read gets to within 3 residues of the CDR3 end, and the germline J gene fills in the rest. The chain is built from TRBV10-1 and TRBJ2-1; 7 positions match TRBD1. This CDR3 is 14 amino acids long. From germline, CDR1 is WNHNN and CDR2 SYGVQD (reference sequence). Unmatched junction bases numbered 5, after V lost 9 bases and J lost 0 bases. CDR3 sequence: CARVGTVSYNEQFF. Incomplete CDR3 DNA: TGCGCCAGGGTTGGGACAGTCTCCTACAATGAG.